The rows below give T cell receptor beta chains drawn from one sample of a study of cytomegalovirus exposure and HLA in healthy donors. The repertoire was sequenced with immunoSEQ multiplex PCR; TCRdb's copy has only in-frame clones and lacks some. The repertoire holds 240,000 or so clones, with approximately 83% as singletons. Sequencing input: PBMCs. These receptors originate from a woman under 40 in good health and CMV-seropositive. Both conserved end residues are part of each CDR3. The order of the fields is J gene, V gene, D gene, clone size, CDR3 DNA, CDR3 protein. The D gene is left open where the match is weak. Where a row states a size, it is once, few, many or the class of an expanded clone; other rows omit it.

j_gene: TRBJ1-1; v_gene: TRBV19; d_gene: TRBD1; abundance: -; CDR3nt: TGTGCCAGTAGTCCGTGGACAGGGGTGAACACTGAAGCTTTCTTT; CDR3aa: CASSPWTGVNTEAFF
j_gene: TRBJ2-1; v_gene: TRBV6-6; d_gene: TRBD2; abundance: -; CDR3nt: TGTGCCAGCAATTCCGGGACTAGTAATCTAAATGAGCAGTTCTTC; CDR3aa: CASNSGTSNLNEQFF
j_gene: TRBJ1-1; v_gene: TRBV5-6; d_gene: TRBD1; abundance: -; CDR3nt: TGTGCCAGCAGCTTGGACGACAGGGGAATTTCGAACACTGAAGCTTTCTTT; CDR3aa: CASSLDDRGISNTEAFF
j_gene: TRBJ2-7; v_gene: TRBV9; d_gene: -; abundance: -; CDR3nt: TGTGCCAGCAGCGTGCGGACGGAGGACGCCGGGGACTCAACCTACGAGCAGTACTTC; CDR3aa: CASSVRTEDAGDSTYEQYF
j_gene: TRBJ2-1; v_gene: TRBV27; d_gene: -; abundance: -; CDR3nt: TGTGCCAGCAGGAACTCTCCTAGGGGGTCCTCCTACAATGAGCAGTTCTTC; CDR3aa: CASRNSPRGSSYNEQFF
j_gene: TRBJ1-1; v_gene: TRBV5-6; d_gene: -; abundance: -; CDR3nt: TGTGCCAGCAGCCCTAGGAGGGAAGCTTTCTTT; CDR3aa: CASSPRREAFF
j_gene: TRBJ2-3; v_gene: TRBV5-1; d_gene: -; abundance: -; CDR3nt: TGCGCCAGCAGCCTACGGGGAGGAGATACGCAGTATTTT; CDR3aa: CASSLRGGDTQYF
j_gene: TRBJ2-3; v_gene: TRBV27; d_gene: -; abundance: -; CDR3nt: TGTGCCAGCAGTTTAAGACTCAGTCTAAACACAGATACGCAGTATTTT; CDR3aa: CASSLRLSLNTDTQYF
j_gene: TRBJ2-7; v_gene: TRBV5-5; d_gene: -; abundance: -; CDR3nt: TGTGCCAGCAGTTTTGCCTCAGGGCGTGAGCAGTACTTC; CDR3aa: CASSFASGREQYF
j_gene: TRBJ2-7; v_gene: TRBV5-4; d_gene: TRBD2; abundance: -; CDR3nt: TGTGCCAGCAGCTTGAGTTTGGGCGCTAGCGGGAGAATCGGGGAGCAGTACTTC; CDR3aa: CASSLSLGASGRIGEQYF
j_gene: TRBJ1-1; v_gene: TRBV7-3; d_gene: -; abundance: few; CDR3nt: TGTGCCAGCAGCTCTGGATGGGGACATACTGAAGCTTTCTTT; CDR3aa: CASSSGWGHTEAFF
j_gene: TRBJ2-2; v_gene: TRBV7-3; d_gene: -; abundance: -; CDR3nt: TGTGCCAGCAGCACTAGTTTAGGCACCGGGGAGCTGTTTTTT; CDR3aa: CASSTSLGTGELFF
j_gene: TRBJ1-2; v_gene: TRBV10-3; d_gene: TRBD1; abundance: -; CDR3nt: TGTGCCATCAGTGAGAGACAGGGAGGAGGGTATGGCTACACCTTC; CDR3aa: CAISERQGGGYGYTF
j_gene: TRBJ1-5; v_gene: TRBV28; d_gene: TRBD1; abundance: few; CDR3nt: TGTGCCAGCAGTGTAGCAGGGGGTTACCAGCCCCAGCATTTT; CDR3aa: CASSVAGGYQPQHF
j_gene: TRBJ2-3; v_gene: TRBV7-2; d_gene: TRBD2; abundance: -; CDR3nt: TGTGCCAGCAGCAGTAGCGGGAGGGCCGGAGATACGCAGTATTTT; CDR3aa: CASSSSGRAGDTQYF
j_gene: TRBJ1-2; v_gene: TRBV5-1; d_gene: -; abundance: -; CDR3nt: TGCGCCAGCGCGGAGCCCGGTATCCATGGCTACACCTTC; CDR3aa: CASAEPGIHGYTF
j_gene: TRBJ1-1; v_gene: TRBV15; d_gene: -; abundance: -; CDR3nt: TGTGCCACCAGCAGAGACAGGCTGAACACTGAAGCTTTCTTT; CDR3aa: CATSRDRLNTEAFF
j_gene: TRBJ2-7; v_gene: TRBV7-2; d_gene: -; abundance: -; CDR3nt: TGTGCCAGCAGCAACCCATCGGGGGTCGAGCAGTACTTC; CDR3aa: CASSNPSGVEQYF
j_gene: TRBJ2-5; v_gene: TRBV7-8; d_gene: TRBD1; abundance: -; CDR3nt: TGTGCCAGCAGCGGCGGGACAGGGCACCAAGAGACCCAGTACTTC; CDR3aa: CASSGGTGHQETQYF
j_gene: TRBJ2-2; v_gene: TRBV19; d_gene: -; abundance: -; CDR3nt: TGTGCCAGTACTATATTAGCGAGCTCGAACACCGGGGAGCTGTTTTTT; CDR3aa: CASTILASSNTGELFF